Below are 21 T cell receptor beta chains sequenced from a single sample in a study of blood T cell repertoires in COVID-19. Produced via immunoSEQ multiplex PCR; TCRdb's table is partial and in-frame only. Here the sample spans roughly 220,000 clones, 86% being singletons. Input material: peripheral blood. The receptor source for this set is a woman aged 45-65 years with COVID-19, enrolled during active disease.

The rearrangement uses TRBV2 and TRBJ2-1; 10 bases match TRBD2. CDR1 is SNHLY, CDR2 FYNNEI, per germline. The CDR3 spans 16 residues. The J segment lost 9 bases and the V segment lost 2 bases, leaving 10 bases of the junction unmatched. CDR3 nucleotides: TGTGCCAGCAGTGAATCTCGAGCGGGGGGGCAGGGTGAGCAGTTCTTC. Its protein is CASSESRAGGQGEQFF.

This clone was seen just once. CDR3 sequence (DNA): TGTGCCAGCAGCGGACAGGGCTTCAATGAAAAACTGTTTTTT. Its protein product is CASSGQGFNEKLFF. The rearrangement links TRBV6-2 or TRBV6-3 to TRBJ1-4; 8 bases line up with TRBD1. CDR1 and CDR2 from the germline V gene are MNHEY and SVGEGT. Trimming took 6 bases from V and 5 from J; bases not matched to a gene: 5. This CDR3 comprises 14 residues.

The chain combines TRBV18 with TRBJ2-4, with D possibly matching TRBD2 (6 bases). The CDR3 is 19 residues long. The germline gives CDR1 KGHSH, CDR2 LQKENI. Trimming cost V 2 bases and J 0 bases, with 20 bases left between them. CDR3: CASSPIPSFPGVAKNIQYF. In nucleotides, the CDR3 is TGTGCCAGCTCACCAATTCCCTCTTTCCCGGGGGTAGCCAAAAACATTCAGTACTTC. The entire variable domain, with the rest obtained from reference TRBV18 and TRBJ2-4, is as follows: NAGVMQNPRHLVRRRGQEARLRCSPMKGHSHVYWYRQLPEEGLKFMVYLQKENIIDESGMPKERFSAEFPKEGPSILRIQQVVRGDSAAYFCASSPIPSFPGVAKNIQYFGAGTRLSVL.

V gene TRBV6-5 combines with J gene TRBJ1-3, with D perhaps matching TRBD1 (6 bases). Trimming cost V 0 bases and J 0 bases, with 9 bases left between them. The CDR3 loop spans 16 amino acids. CDR1 is MNHEY, CDR2 SVGAGI, per germline. CDR3 loop: CASSYSGGNSGNTIYF. In DNA, the CDR3 is TGTGCCAGCAGTTACTCTGGGGGCAACTCTGGAAACACCATATATTTT.

The chain couples TRBV5-1 to TRBJ2-3; 12 nucleotides align to TRBD1. From germline, CDR1 is SGHRS and CDR2 YFSETQ. CDR3 length equals 23 residues. J was trimmed by 5 bases and V by 2 bases; bases with no gene match: 27. The CDR3 here is CASSFSRDRGRLAGRRDGDTQYF. Here the CDR3 DNA reads TGCGCCAGCAGCTTTTCCCGGGACAGGGGGCGGCTAGCGGGGAGGCGGGACGGAGATACGCAGTATTTT.

The chain couples TRBV13 to TRBJ2-2, with a possible D match to TRBD1 (6 bases). The CDR3 consists of 17 residues. Trimming took 3 bases from V and 6 from J, leaving 20 bases between them. Germline V gene lookup returns CDR1 PRHDT and CDR2 FYEKMQ (reference sequence). The CDR3 protein is CASSFEPRAKGAGELFF. The CDR3 DNA follows: TGTGCCAGCAGCTTCGAACCTAGGGCGAAGGGGGCCGGGGAGCTGTTTTTT.

This clone was picked up one time. The chain is built from TRBV7-3 and TRBJ2-2; 10 bases match TRBD1. The V and J ends lost 3 bases and 7 bases, in that order; junction bases with no gene match: 5. The CDR3 sequence is 15 residues long. Germline V lookup: CDR1 SGHTA, CDR2 FQGTGA. CDR3 region: CASSFPGQGSGELFF. The CDR3 DNA reads as TGTGCCAGCAGCTTTCCGGGACAGGGGAGCGGGGAGCTGTTTTTT.

The chain combines TRBV7-8 with TRBJ2-5; 11 bases map to TRBD2. CDR3 size: 17 residues. Per the germline V gene, CDR1 is SGHVS and CDR2 is FQNEAQ. V lost 5 bases, J lost 2 bases, and 10 bases stayed unmatched. CDR3 protein: CASSVGLAASNQETQYF. DNA of the CDR3: TGTGCCAGCAGCGTGGGACTAGCGGCTTCCAATCAAGAGACCCAGTACTTC.

The rearrangement joins TRBV18 to TRBJ1-1, with 7 bases matching TRBD1. The J segment lost 3 bases and the V segment lost 3 bases, leaving 4 bases of the junction unmatched. This CDR3 comprises 14 residues. Germline V gene sequence: CDR1 KGHSH, CDR2 LQKENI. The CDR3 spells CASSPQQGYTEAFF. CDR3 nucleotides: TGTGCCAGCTCACCTCAACAGGGGTACACTGAAGCTTTCTTT.

The genes are TRBV3-1 (or the pseudogene TRBV3-2) and TRBJ2-5; tentatively, D is TRBD1 (6 bases). The V end lost 2 bases, the J end lost 6 bases, and 13 bases lay between the germline ends. This CDR3 spans 14 amino acids. CDR1 is LGHDT, CDR2 YNNKEL, per germline (reference sequence). CDR3 in amino acids: CASSQTGGDKTQYF. CDR3 nucleotides: TGTGCCAGCAGCCAAACGGGTGGGGACAAGACCCAGTACTTC.

J is TRBJ2-2 and V is TRBV28; TRBD1 is a possible D gene (6 bases). The CDR3 totals 15 residues. Germline V gene data show CDR1 as MDHEN and CDR2 as SYDVKM. V was shortened by 8 bases and J by 3 bases, with 16 bases between the two germline ends. The CDR3 protein is CASSLGTPYTGELFF. The CDR3 coding sequence is TGTGCCAGCTCCTTAGGGACACCTTACACCGGGGAGCTGTTTTTT.

V gene TRBV28 combines with J gene TRBJ1-2; D not certain. The CDR3 is 14 residues long. The germline CDR1 and CDR2 sequences are MDHEN and SYDVKM. Between the trimmed V and J ends, which lost 2 bases and 4 bases, there was a span of 11 bases. The CDR3 DNA reads TGTGCCAGCAGTTTACCCGGCCAGGCCTATGGCTACACCTTC. Translated, it gives CASSLPGQAYGYTF.

V gene TRBV14 combines with J gene TRBJ1-5, with a tentative D call TRBD1 (6 bases). V lost 3 bases and J lost 10, with 13 bases in between. CDR3 size: 13 residues. In germline, CDR1 is SGHDN, CDR2 FVKESK. DNA of the CDR3: TGTGCCAGCAGCCAGACCACAGGGCGCCCCCAGCATTTT. It translates to CASSQTTGRPQHF.

The rearrangement links TRBV30 to TRBJ1-2; 9 bases align to TRBD1. The germline V gene has CDR1 GTSNPN and CDR2 SVGIG (reference sequence). Losses at the gene ends were 7 bases for V and 7 bases for J; bases not matched to a gene: 13. This CDR3 is 14 amino acids long. The CDR3 protein is CAYLHRTGASGYTF. CDR3 nucleotides: TGTGCCTACCTCCATCGGACAGGGGCCAGTGGCTACACCTTC.

This sequence joins TRBV19 and TRBJ1-1, with D possibly matching TRBD1 (5 bases). The CDR3 contains 16 residues. Trimming cost V 8 bases and J 3 bases, with 22 bases left between them. Germline V gives CDR1 LNHDA, CDR2 SQIVND (reference sequence). The CDR3 region is CASVQGVPKVDTEAFF. The CDR3 DNA sequence: TGTGCCAGTGTCCAGGGTGTACCCAAGGTGGACACTGAAGCTTTCTTT.

The V and J genes are TRBV6-2 or TRBV6-3 and TRBJ2-7, with 7 bases lining up with TRBD2. This CDR3 contains 15 residues. Germline V gives CDR1 MNHEY, CDR2 SVGEGT. The J segment lost 5 bases and the V segment lost 6 bases, leaving 13 bases of the junction unmatched. The CDR3 here is CASSPLAGSPHEQYF. The CDR3 coding sequence is TGTGCCAGCAGCCCCTTAGCGGGTTCGCCCCACGAGCAGTACTTC.

This chain uses TRBV5-3 with TRBJ2-4, with D possibly being TRBD2 (6 bases). TRBV5-3 is an ORF, and what it does is uncertain. With 1 base removed from V and 2 bases from J, the gap between germline ends came to 10 bases. The CDR3 has 15 amino acids. CDR3 sequence reads: CARSLWGVPKNIQYF. CDR3 in DNA: TGTGCCAGAAGCTTGTGGGGGGTTCCCAAAAACATTCAGTACTTC.

The chain has TRBV19 and TRBJ1-1, with D possibly matching TRBD1 (6 bases). This CDR3 has 14 amino acids. CDR1 and CDR2 from the germline V gene are LNHDA and SQIVND (reference sequence). V lost 3 bases, J lost 5 bases, and 13 bases lay in between. The CDR3 region is CASSISGVETEAFF. In DNA, the CDR3 is TGTGCCAGTAGTATCTCAGGGGTAGAAACTGAAGCTTTCTTT.

This clone was detected only a few times. CDR3 sequence (DNA): TGTGCCAGCAGCACCGGGTCCTCCTACGAGCAGTACTTC. This sequence encodes CASSTGSSYEQYF. The V and J genes are TRBV28 and TRBJ2-7; D is ambiguous. V was clipped by 6 bases and J by 0 bases, with 9 bases between them. The CDR3 loop spans 13 amino acids. Looked up from germline, CDR1 is MDHEN and CDR2 is SYDVKM.

This clone was found once. This chain joins TRBV21-1 and TRBJ2-1; the D segment call TRBD2 is taken from the table without a DNA check. TRBV21-1 is deemed a pseudogene. The CDR3 has 17 amino acids. CDR3: CASSLPGDWSSYNEQFF. The DNA for the CDR3 is TGTGCCAGCAGTCTCCCGGGAGACTGGAGCTCCTACAATGAGCAGTTCTTC.

The rearrangement links TRBV6-5 to TRBJ2-7; D remains unclear. This CDR3 comprises 12 residues. CDR1 is MNHEY, CDR2 SVGAGI, per germline. V was pared by 6 bases and J by 3 bases, with 9 bases between. CDR3 sequence reads: CASRQQVYEQYF. The CDR3 DNA reads TGTGCCAGCAGACAGCAAGTCTACGAGCAGTACTTC.